Listed below are T cell receptor beta chains from one sample, sequenced in a study of cytomegalovirus exposure and HLA in healthy donors. Sequencing used immunoSEQ multiplex PCR; TCRdb keeps in-frame clones, though not all of them. Here the sample spans approximately 80,000 clones, around 80% being singletons. Sequencing was carried out using PBMCs. The source of these receptors is a male donor in good health and CMV-seropositive. Both conserved end residues are part of each CDR3. A D gene is named only where the DNA matches it firmly.

TRBJ1-1 | TRBD1 | TRBV4-2 | CASSQEGGQGLVLGTEAFF
TRBJ2-7 | . | TRBV11-2 | CASSGTRDQSYEQYF
TRBJ1-1 | . | TRBV5-1 | CASSLSPNTEAFF
TRBJ2-6 | TRBD1 | TRBV7-3 | CASSPYPGTDFSGANVLTF
TRBJ2-7 | . | TRBV2 | CASSEQTPVLRYEQYF
TRBJ2-5 | . | TRBV5-1 | CASSFRGQETQYF
TRBJ2-2 | . | TRBV30 | CAWRSNSLTGELFF
TRBJ1-6 | . | TRBV25-1 | CASSVGQAIYSPLHF
TRBJ2-1 | TRBD2 | TRBV5-1 | CASSEGLAGAGEQFF
TRBJ1-5 | TRBD1 | TRBV25-1 | CASSEQGQPNQPQHF
TRBJ2-7 | . | TRBV19 | CASSIGLPYEQYF
TRBJ2-7 | . | TRBV4-2 | CASSQPGSYEQYF
TRBJ1-1 | . | TRBV29-1 | CSVLRQGLNTEAFF
TRBJ2-7 | TRBD1 | TRBV28 | CASSYQDRFYYEQYF
TRBJ2-5 | . | TRBV5-4 | CASSPACPPTAGWKETQYF
TRBJ1-5 | . | TRBV7-3 | CASSFGGGQPQHF
TRBJ2-3 | TRBD2 | TRBV7-9 | CASSFGTSGSTDTQYF
TRBJ2-7 | . | TRBV10-3 | CAISGTGTKSYEQYF
TRBJ2-1 | . | TRBV5-6 | CASSLDLASYNEQFF
TRBJ2-2 | TRBD2 | TRBV6-4 | CASSDSGGDDTGELFF
TRBJ2-5 | . | TRBV7-9 | CASRSGVDGADF
TRBJ1-1 | . | TRBV28 | CASSLSSRGTEAFF
TRBJ2-2 | . | TRBV7-9 | CASSPPQQTGELFF
TRBJ1-2 | TRBD1 | TRBV4-1 | CASSQDLVGTGRGYTF
TRBJ2-7 | . | TRBV27 | CASKYVGGFGYEQYF
TRBJ2-5 | . | TRBV18 | CASSPLPEPETQYF
TRBJ1-3 | TRBD1 | TRBV6-5 | CASTRGQSSGNTIYF
TRBJ1-1 | . | TRBV7-6 | CASSLAGYREAFF
TRBJ2-7 | . | TRBV18 | CASSRERVPYEQYF
TRBJ2-7 | . | TRBV5-6 | CASSLARLGFEQYF
TRBJ2-5 | TRBD2 | TRBV5-4 | CASSLDIAGKWQETQYF
TRBJ1-4 | TRBD1 | TRBV14 | CASSHLSTGFQEKLFF
TRBJ2-1 | TRBD2 | TRBV30 | CAWSAASGLARNEQFF
TRBJ2-1 | . | TRBV5-1 | CASTNGGNNEQFF
TRBJ1-5 | . | TRBV7-3 | CASSLTFTQPQHF
TRBJ2-1 | TRBD2 | TRBV13 | CASSLGGRAYNEQFF
TRBJ2-1 | . | TRBV11-1 | CASSLVRGVTEFF
TRBJ1-3 | . | TRBV9 | CASSTTDSHSGNTIYF
TRBJ1-4 | TRBD1 | TRBV4-2 | CASSQDGQGGEKLFF
TRBJ2-5 | TRBD1 | TRBV7-8 | CASSLVPRGRQETQYF
TRBJ2-1 | . | TRBV7-9 | CASSLGTVNEQFF
TRBJ2-5 | . | TRBV14 | CASSLNIGETQYF
TRBJ1-4 | . | TRBV18 | CASSPPGLGEKLFF
TRBJ2-7 | TRBD2 | TRBV27 | CASSLNRGLAGSYEQYF
TRBJ2-7 | . | TRBV20-1 | CSALLPYEQYF
TRBJ2-7 | TRBD2 | TRBV4-2 | CASSQDAGSGTSGEQYF
TRBJ1-1 | TRBD1 | TRBV6-4 | CASSSTGDTEAFF
TRBJ2-6 | . | TRBV4-1 | CASSHPKELHSGANVLTF
TRBJ2-2 | . | TRBV5-4 | CASRVDLNTGELFF
TRBJ2-1 | TRBD1 | TRBV7-9 | CSSSLATGGIYNEQFF
TRBJ2-3 | . | TRBV7-8 | CASSLVLHRTTDTQYF
TRBJ2-7 | TRBD2 | TRBV18 | CASSQFAGGWEQYF
TRBJ2-5 | TRBD1 | TRBV5-6 | CASSSIRQGAQETQYF
TRBJ1-2 | TRBD1 | TRBV7-9 | CSSSKDRAGTYGYTF
TRBJ1-6 | TRBD1 | TRBV6-5 | CASRGTGPYNSPLHF
TRBJ2-3 | TRBD1 | TRBV7-9 | CASSLQRTGRTDTQYF
TRBJ2-7 | TRBD2 | TRBV5-1 | CASSGTSGVYEQYF